This T cell receptor (beta chain) is drawn from a study of shared clonotypes between healthy human individuals. The table lists this clone with a count of one. This CDR3 region has 11 residues. CDR1 and CDR2 (germline): MDHEN, SYDVKM. V lost 3 bases and J lost 7, with 7 bases in between. Profiling relied on immunoSEQ multiplex PCR, and the TCRdb table lists in-frame clones only, not all of them. The sample consists of 2.3 million or so clones, more than 80% of them appearing once. The gene calls are TRBV28 and TRBJ2-7; D is undetermined. Sequencing was done on a sample of naive CD4+ T cells from PBMCs. Subset: CD45RA+ positively selected. The TCR comes from a man aged 18 to 30 in good health. Some clones in this sample may be carry-over from other donors' samples. This CDR3 is CASSFNGEQYF. The CDR3 DNA is TGTGCCAGCAGTTTTAATGGAGAGCAGTACTTC.